The 2 T cell receptor beta chains below were found in one sample sequenced in a study of cytomegalovirus exposure and HLA in healthy donors. In the PCR, 60 Vbeta and 13 Jbeta primers were used. TCRdb's copy holds only in-frame clones and misses some; the assay was immunoSEQ multiplex PCR. The sample yields 150,000 to 200,000 clones, about 70% seen once. The sample comprised PBMCs. The receptors come from a man aged 25-45 years in good health and CMV-seropositive.

The V and J genes are TRBV27 and TRBJ2-2, with 9 bases lining up with TRBD1. The CDR3 runs to 15 residues. The V segment lost 5 bases and the J segment 2 bases; nucleotides outside the gene matches: 3. The germline V gene has CDR1 MNHEY and CDR2 SMNVEV (reference sequence). CDR3 in amino acids: CASSLTGGNTGELFF. In DNA form, the CDR3 reads TGTGCCAGCAGTCTGACAGGGGGTAACACCGGGGAGCTGTTTTTT.

This clone turned up a few times. The chain links TRBV28 to TRBJ1-2; TRBD1 agrees at 9 bases. With 7 bases clipped from V and 5 bases from J, the junction kept 5 bases outside the gene matches. Germline V gene data show CDR1 as MDHEN and CDR2 as SYDVKM. The CDR3 runs 13 residues. CDR3 sequence reads: CASTDRGAYGYTF. CDR3 coding DNA: TGTGCCAGCACCGACAGGGGGGCATATGGCTACACCTTC.